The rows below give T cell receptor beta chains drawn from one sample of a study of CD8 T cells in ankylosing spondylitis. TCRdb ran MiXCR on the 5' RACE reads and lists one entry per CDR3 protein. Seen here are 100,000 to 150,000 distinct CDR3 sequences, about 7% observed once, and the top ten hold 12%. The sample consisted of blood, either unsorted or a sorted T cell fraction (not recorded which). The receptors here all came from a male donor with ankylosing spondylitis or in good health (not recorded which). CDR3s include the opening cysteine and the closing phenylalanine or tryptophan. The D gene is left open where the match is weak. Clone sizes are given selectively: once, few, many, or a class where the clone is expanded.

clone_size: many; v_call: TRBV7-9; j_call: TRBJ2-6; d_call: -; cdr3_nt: TGTGCCAGCAGCGTCAGACAGTTAGTCCTCTCTGGGGCCAACGTCCTGACTTTC; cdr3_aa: CASSVRQLVLSGANVLTF
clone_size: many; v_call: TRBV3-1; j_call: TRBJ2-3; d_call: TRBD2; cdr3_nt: TGTGCCAGCAGCCTGCCGGGACTAGCGGGAACAGATACGCAGTATTTT; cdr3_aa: CASSLPGLAGTDTQYF
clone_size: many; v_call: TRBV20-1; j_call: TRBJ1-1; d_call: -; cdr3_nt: TGCAGTGCCCCACTCGACAGATACACTGAAGCTTTCTTT; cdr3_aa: CSAPLDRYTEAFF
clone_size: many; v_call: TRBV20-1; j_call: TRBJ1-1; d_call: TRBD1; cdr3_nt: TGCAGTGCTAGGTTCCCGGGACAGGGTGCGGTCGCTTTCTTT; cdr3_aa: CSARFPGQGAVAFF
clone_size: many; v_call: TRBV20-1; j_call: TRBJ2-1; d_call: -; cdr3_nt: TGCAGTGCTAGAGGGAGAGCGGGCTCCTACAATGAGCAGTTCTTC; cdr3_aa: CSARGRAGSYNEQFF
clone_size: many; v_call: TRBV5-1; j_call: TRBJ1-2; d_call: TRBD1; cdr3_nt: TGCGCCAGCAGCACCCGACAGGGGGCCAGTATGACCTATGGCTACACCTTC; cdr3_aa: CASSTRQGASMTYGYTF
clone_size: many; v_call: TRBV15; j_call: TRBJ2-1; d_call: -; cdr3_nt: TGTGCCACCAGCAGAGATTATGTCGTTACACACAATGAGCAGTTCTTC; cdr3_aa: CATSRDYVVTHNEQFF
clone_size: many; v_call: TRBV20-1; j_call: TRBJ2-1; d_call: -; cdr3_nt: TGCAGTGCTAGAGGTGGGGTGACTTACAATGAGCAGTTCTTC; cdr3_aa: CSARGGVTYNEQFF
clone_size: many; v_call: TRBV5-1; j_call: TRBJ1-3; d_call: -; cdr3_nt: TGCGCCAGCAGCCAGGACAGCTCTGGAAACACCATATATTTT; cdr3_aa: CASSQDSSGNTIYF
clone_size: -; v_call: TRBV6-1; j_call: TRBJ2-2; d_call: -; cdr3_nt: TGTGCCAGCAGTCGAGGGTCTACCGGGGAGCTGTTTTTT; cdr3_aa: CASSRGSTGELFF
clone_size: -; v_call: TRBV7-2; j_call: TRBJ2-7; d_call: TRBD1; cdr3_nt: TGTGCCAGCAGCCTCCTAGGGACAGGGGACACCTACGAGCAGTACTTC; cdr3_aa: CASSLLGTGDTYEQYF
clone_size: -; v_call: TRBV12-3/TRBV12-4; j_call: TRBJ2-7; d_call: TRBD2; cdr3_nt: TGTGCCAGCAGTGCGGGGACTAGCGGGAGCTGGGGCTACGAGCAGTACTTC; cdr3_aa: CASSAGTSGSWGYEQYF
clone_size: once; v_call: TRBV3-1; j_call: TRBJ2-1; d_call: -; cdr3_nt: TGTGCCAGCAGCCAAGATCGTCCGGCTCCCTACAATGAGCAGTTCTTC; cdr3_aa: CASSQDRPAPYNEQFF
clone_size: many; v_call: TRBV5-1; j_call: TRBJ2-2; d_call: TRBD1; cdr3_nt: TGCGCCAGCAGCCCGACAGGGTCGAACACCGGGGAGCTGTTTTTT; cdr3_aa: CASSPTGSNTGELFF
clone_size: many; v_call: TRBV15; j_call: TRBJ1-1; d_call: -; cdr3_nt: TGTGCCACCAGCACTCAGGGAAACACTGAAGCTTTCTTT; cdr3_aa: CATSTQGNTEAFF
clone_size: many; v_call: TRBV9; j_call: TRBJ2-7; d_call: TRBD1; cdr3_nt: TGTGCCAGCAGCGTAGGGGGACAGGGAGTCTACGAGCAGTACTTC; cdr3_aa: CASSVGGQGVYEQYF
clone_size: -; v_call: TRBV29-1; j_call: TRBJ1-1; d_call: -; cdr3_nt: TGCAGCGTTTCCTCCCGATATGAGAAGACTGAAGCTTTCTTT; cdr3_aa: CSVSSRYEKTEAFF
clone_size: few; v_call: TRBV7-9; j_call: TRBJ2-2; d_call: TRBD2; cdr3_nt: TGTGCCAGCAGCTCCCTGGGACTAGCGGGAGACACCGGGGAGCTGTTTTTT; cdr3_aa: CASSSLGLAGDTGELFF
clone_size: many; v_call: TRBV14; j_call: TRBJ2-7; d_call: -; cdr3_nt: TGTGCCAGCAGCCAAGAAATCCCACGGCAGTACTTC; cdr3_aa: CASSQEIPRQYF
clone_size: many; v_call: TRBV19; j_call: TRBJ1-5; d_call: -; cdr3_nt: TGTGCCAGTGGTTGGCAGGGTAGCAATCAGCCCCAGCATTTT; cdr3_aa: CASGWQGSNQPQHF
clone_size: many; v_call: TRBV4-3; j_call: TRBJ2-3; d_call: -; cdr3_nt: TGCGCCAGCAGCCAAACCCTTTCTGGAGGGGGCACAGATACGCAGTATTTT; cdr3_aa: CASSQTLSGGGTDTQYF
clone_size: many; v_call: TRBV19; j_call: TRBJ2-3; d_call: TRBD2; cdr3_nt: TGTGCCAGTAGTATAAACCAGCGGGGGGGCACAGATACGCAGTATTTT; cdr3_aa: CASSINQRGGTDTQYF
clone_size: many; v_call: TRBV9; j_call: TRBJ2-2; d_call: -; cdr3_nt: TGTGCCAGCAGCGCCGACAGCACCGGGGAGCTGTTTTTT; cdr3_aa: CASSADSTGELFF
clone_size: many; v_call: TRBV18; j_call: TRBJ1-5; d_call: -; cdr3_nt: TGTGCCAGCTCACCACCGACAGGCAACAATCAGCCCCAGCATTTT; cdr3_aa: CASSPPTGNNQPQHF
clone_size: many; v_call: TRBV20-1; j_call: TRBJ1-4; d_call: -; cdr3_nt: TGCAGTGCCTCGGCAGATAATGAAAAACTGTTTTTT; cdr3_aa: CSASADNEKLFF
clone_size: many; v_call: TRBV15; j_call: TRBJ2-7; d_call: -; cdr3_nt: TGTGCCACCAGCAGAGACGTCGGACAGTCCTACGAGCAGTACTTC; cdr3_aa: CATSRDVGQSYEQYF
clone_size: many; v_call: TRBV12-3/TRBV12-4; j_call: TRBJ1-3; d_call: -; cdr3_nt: TGTGCCAGCAGTTTAGGTCCTAAGGGAAACACCATATATTTT; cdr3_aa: CASSLGPKGNTIYF
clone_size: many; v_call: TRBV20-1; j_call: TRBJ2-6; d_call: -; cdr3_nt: TGCAGTGCAAAAAACAGGGCTGGGGCCAACGTCCTGACTTTC; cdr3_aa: CSAKNRAGANVLTF
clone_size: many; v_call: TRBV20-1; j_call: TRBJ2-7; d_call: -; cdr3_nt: TGCAGTGCAAACCCCGGGGGGCCCGTCTACGAGCAGTACTTC; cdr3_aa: CSANPGGPVYEQYF
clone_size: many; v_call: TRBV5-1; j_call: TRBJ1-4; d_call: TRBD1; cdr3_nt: TGCGCCAGCAAGACGACAGGGGGCAGCGAAAAACTGTTTTTT; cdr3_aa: CASKTTGGSEKLFF
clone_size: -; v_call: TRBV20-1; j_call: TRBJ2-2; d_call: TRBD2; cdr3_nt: TGCAGTGCTAGAGAAACTTGGCGGGGGGACACCGGGGAGCTGTTTTTT; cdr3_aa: CSARETWRGDTGELFF
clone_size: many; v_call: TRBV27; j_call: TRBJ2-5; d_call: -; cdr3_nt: TGTGCCAGCAGCCCGCGGGGATTGGGCGAAGAGACCCAGTACTTC; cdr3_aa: CASSPRGLGEETQYF
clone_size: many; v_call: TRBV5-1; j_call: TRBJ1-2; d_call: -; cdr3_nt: TGCGCCAGCAGCCCCGGGTTCGCGGGCCCCGGCTACACCTTC; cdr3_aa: CASSPGFAGPGYTF
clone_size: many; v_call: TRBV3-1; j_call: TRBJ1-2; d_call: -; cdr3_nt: TGTGCCAGCAGCCAAGATGGAGGGAACTATGGCTACACCTTC; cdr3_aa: CASSQDGGNYGYTF
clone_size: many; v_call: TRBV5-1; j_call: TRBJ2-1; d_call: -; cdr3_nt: TGCGCCAGCAGCTTGGAAGCCGGTCGGAGCGAGCAGTTCTTC; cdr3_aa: CASSLEAGRSEQFF
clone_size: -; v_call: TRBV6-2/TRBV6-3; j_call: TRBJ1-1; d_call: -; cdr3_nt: TGTGCCAGCATTCAAACCACACCTGAAGCTTTCTTT; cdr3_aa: CASIQTTPEAFF
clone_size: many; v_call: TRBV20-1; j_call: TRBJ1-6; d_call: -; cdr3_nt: TGCAGTGCTCGTACTCAAGGTGGGAATTCACCCCTCCACTTT; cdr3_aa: CSARTQGGNSPLHF